The 30 T cell receptor beta chains reported below all come from one sample, sequenced in a study of cytomegalovirus exposure and HLA in healthy donors. The PCR had 60 Vbeta and 13 Jbeta primers. Libraries were prepared by immunoSEQ multiplex PCR; TCRdb keeps only in-frame clonotypes and omits some of them. The sample yields 200,000 to 250,000 clones, more than 60% seen once. Sequencing used PBMCs. Receptors originate from a woman aged 55-70 years in good health and CMV-seropositive.

This clone was recorded only once. The chain combines TRBV7-9 with TRBJ1-1, with 9 bases lining up with TRBD1. The CDR3 totals 14 residues. J lost 1 base, V lost 8 bases, and 5 bases had no gene match. Germline CDR1 is SEHNR and CDR2 is FQNEAQ (reference sequence). CDR3 residues: CASQRGQGNTEAFF. The CDR3 nucleotides read TGTGCCAGCCAAAGGGGACAGGGGAACACTGAAGCTTTCTTT.

The chain couples TRBV28 to TRBJ1-2, with D possibly TRBD1 on 6 matching bases. This CDR3 has 12 residues. Germline V gives CDR1 MDHEN, CDR2 SYDVKM. Trimming left V 6 bases short and J 7 bases short, with 12 bases between. The CDR3: CASRGTLSGYTF. In DNA form, the CDR3 reads TGTGCCAGCAGGGGGACACTGTCTGGCTACACCTTC.

In its sample, this clone was seen a few times. The chain joins TRBV19 to TRBJ1-2, with 8 nucleotides matching TRBD1. The V gene's germline CDR1 is LNHDA and CDR2 SQIVND (reference sequence). The J segment lost 8 bases and the V segment lost 5 bases, leaving 7 bases of the junction unmatched. The CDR3 sequence is 13 residues long. CDR3 in DNA: TGTGCCAGTAGTCGGGACAGGAGGTCGGGCTACACCTTC. Its translation is CASSRDRRSGYTF.

The chain carries TRBV5-6 and TRBJ1-1; 7 nucleotides agree with TRBD1. With 1 base clipped from V and 4 bases from J, the junction kept 7 bases outside the gene matches. The CDR3 is 15 residues long. The germline V gene encodes CDR1 SGHDT and CDR2 YYEEEE. The CDR3 DNA reads TGTGCCAGCAGCTTGCTCATGGCAGGGGGCACTGAAGCTTTCTTT. Translated, it gives CASSLLMAGGTEAFF. The full variable domain, in which reference TRBV5-6 and TRBJ1-1 provide the parts outside the CDR3, is DAGVTQSPTHLIKTRGQQVTLRCSPKSGHDTVSWYQQALGQGPQFIFQYYEEEERQRGNFPDRFSGHQFPNYSSELNVNALLLGDSALYLCASSLLMAGGTEAFFGQGTRLTVV.

The CDR3 reads CASSQGGGPIYNEQFF. DNA for the CDR3: TGCGCCAGCAGCCAAGGGGGGGGGCCGATCTACAATGAGCAGTTCTTC. This sequence joins TRBV5-1 and TRBJ2-1, with TRBD2 as a possible D gene (7 bases). V was trimmed by 4 bases and J by 3 bases, leaving 17 bases between them. This CDR3 has 16 amino acids. From germline, CDR1 is SGHRS and CDR2 YFSETQ.

Only one count was recorded for this clone. The V gene is TRBV6-5, the J gene TRBJ1-4; 7 bases align to TRBD1. Germline V gene data show CDR1 as MNHEY and CDR2 as SVGAGI. V lost 6 bases to trimming and J lost 6 bases; unmatched junction nucleotides: 7. CDR3 length: 14 amino acids. The CDR3 is CASSPGTVDEKLFF. For the CDR3, the DNA is TGTGCCAGCAGCCCCGGGACAGTCGATGAAAAACTGTTTTTT.

This chain links TRBV5-1 with TRBJ2-7, with TRBD2 matching over 7 bases. The CDR3 runs 12 residues. Germline V lookup: CDR1 SGHRS, CDR2 YFSETQ. With V trimmed by 7 bases and J by 3 bases, 4 bases remained unmatched. The CDR3 region is CASGGSRYEQYF. Written as DNA, the CDR3 is TGCGCCAGCGGCGGGAGCCGCTACGAGCAGTACTTC. Filled out from reference TRBV5-1 and TRBJ2-7, the complete variable domain reads KAGVTQTPRYLIKTRGQQVTLSCSPISGHRSVSWYQQTPGQGLQFLFEYFSETQRNKGNFPGRFSGRQFSNSRSEMNVSTLELGDSALYLCASGGSRYEQYFGPGTRLTVT.

This clone was counted only a few times. V and J are TRBV2 and TRBJ1-5, with TRBD1 as a possible D gene (5 bases). Germline loops: CDR1 SNHLY, CDR2 FYNNEI. The CDR3 loop spans 14 amino acids. V lost 8 bases, J lost 4 bases, and 15 bases lay in between. The CDR3: CASAVRGVNQPQHF. DNA of the CDR3: TGTGCCAGCGCCGTGCGGGGGGTGAATCAGCCCCAGCATTTT. Full variable domain (missing parts from reference TRBV2 and TRBJ1-5): EPEVTQTPSHQVTQMGQEVILRCVPISNHLYFYWYRQILGQKVEFLVSFYNNEISEKSEIFDDQFSVERPDGSNFTLKIRSTKLEDSAMYFCASAVRGVNQPQHFGDGTRLSIL.

The rearrangement uses TRBV21-1 and TRBJ2-7; no DNA check was done on the table's D call, TRBD2. TRBV21-1 is a known pseudogene. The CDR3 runs 19 residues. Written as DNA, the CDR3 is TGTGCCAGCACTACCGACGTGGCAGCGACCAGATTTTTATCCTACGAGCAGTACTTC. Translation gives CASTTDVAATRFLSYEQYF.

The chain couples TRBV5-8 to TRBJ2-3; 12 bases line up with TRBD2. The germline CDR1 and CDR2 sequences are SGHTS and YDEGEE. V lost 0 bases and J lost 1; bases outside the gene matches: 0. The CDR3 runs 16 residues. CDR3 DNA: TGTGCCAGCAGCTTGGGACTAGCGGGGGGCACAGATACGCAGTATTTT. Translation: CASSLGLAGGTDTQYF.

The genes are TRBV10-3 and TRBJ1-2; 10 bases map to TRBD1. The CDR3 contains 15 residues. Germline CDR1 ENHRY, CDR2 SYGVKD. J lost 6 bases, V lost 10 bases, and 14 bases had no gene match. The CDR3 sequence is CATNTRDRGYNGYTF. CDR3 DNA: TGTGCCACAAATACCCGGGACAGGGGATATAATGGCTACACCTTC.

This clone was seen once. V is TRBV30 and J is TRBJ1-6; D is perhaps TRBD1 (5 bases). Germline CDR1 is GTSNPN and CDR2 is SVGIG (reference sequence). The CDR3 has 14 residues. V dropped 5 bases and J dropped 7 bases, with 15 bases sitting between them. The CDR3: CAWSTVIRNSPLHF. The CDR3 coding sequence is TGTGCCTGGTCGACAGTAATTCGGAATTCACCCCTCCACTTT.

V is TRBV11-1 and J is TRBJ2-3, with a weak D call TRBD1 (6 bases). The V end was cut by 2 bases, the J end by 7 bases, with 19 bases between. The CDR3 is made up of 16 amino acids. Germline lookup yields CDR1 SGHAT and CDR2 FQDESV (reference sequence). The CDR3 DNA is TGTGCCAGCAGCTTACAGGGACATGCGAGGTCTCATACGCAGTATTTT. Translation: CASSLQGHARSHTQYF.

The genes are TRBV28 and TRBJ1-1, with D unresolved. Germline V lookup: CDR1 MDHEN, CDR2 SYDVKM. The CDR3 covers 11 residues. Deletions cut 5 bases from V and 8 bases from J, with 9 bases between. CDR3 DNA: TGTGCCAGCAGTCCTTCTGGCGAAGCTTTCTTT. This translates into CASSPSGEAFF.

This chain joins TRBV18 and TRBJ1-1; 8 positions agree with TRBD1. The germline CDR1 and CDR2 sequences are KGHSH and LQKENI. The junction had 9 bases not matched to a gene; V was cut back by 3 bases and J by 6 bases. The CDR3 has 15 residues. This CDR3 reads CASSPMTGADAEAFF. The CDR3 DNA follows: TGTGCCAGCTCACCGATGACAGGGGCGGACGCTGAAGCTTTCTTT.

This clone appeared a single time. The gene calls are TRBV5-6 and TRBJ1-5; a possible D gene is TRBD1 (6 bases). The V gene lost 2 bases and the J gene lost 3 bases, with 15 bases spanning the gap. The CDR3 loop spans 16 amino acids. In germline, CDR1 is SGHDT, CDR2 YYEEEE. CDR3 residues: CASSFAGGLNNQPQHF. The DNA of the CDR3 is TGTGCCAGCAGCTTCGCGGGGGGCCTTAACAATCAGCCCCAGCATTTT.

The chain joins TRBV4-3 to TRBJ2-5; 9 nucleotides match TRBD2. This CDR3 region has 17 residues. With 3 bases clipped from V and 2 bases from J, the junction kept 10 bases outside the gene matches. The V gene's germline CDR1 is LGHNA and CDR2 YSLEER. CDR3 region: CASSQGVSGGLQETQYF. The CDR3 DNA reads as TGCGCCAGCAGCCAGGGGGTCAGCGGGGGGCTTCAAGAGACCCAGTACTTC.

The chain has TRBV7-3 and TRBJ2-5; 9 bases are shared with TRBD1. CDR3 length: 15 amino acids. V shed 5 bases, J shed 5 bases, and the junction held 9 bases outside the gene matches. The germline V gene has CDR1 SGHTA and CDR2 FQGTGA. The CDR3: CASSATGQGWETQYF. DNA of the CDR3: TGTGCCAGCAGCGCCACGGGACAGGGTTGGGAGACCCAGTACTTC.

The chain joins TRBV27 to TRBJ1-4; D uncertain. The germline V gene encodes CDR1 MNHEY and CDR2 SMNVEV (reference sequence). This CDR3 is 15 amino acids long. V lost 4 bases, J lost 8 bases, and 17 bases lay in between. The CDR3 bases are TGTGCCAGCAGTTCCCCCGGGTTCAGAGCGGAAAAACTGTTTTTT. Its protein is CASSSPGFRAEKLFF.

In DNA, the CDR3 is TGTGCCATCGCGAGGAACACCGGGGAGCTGTTTTTT. This gives the protein CAIARNTGELFF. The genes are TRBV10-3 and TRBJ2-2; D is ambiguous. With 8 bases removed from V and 1 base from J, the gap between germline ends came to 5 bases. Germline values: CDR1 ENHRY, CDR2 SYGVKD. This CDR3 region has 12 residues.

This clone has a handful of counts. The rearrangement uses TRBV5-1 and TRBJ1-3; 7 bases agree with TRBD1. V lost 2 bases and J lost 2; bases outside the gene matches: 7. CDR1 is SGHRS and CDR2 is YFSETQ in the germline V gene. This CDR3 contains 16 residues. CDR3 sequence (DNA): TGCGCCAGCAGCTTATTTTCGACAGGGCCTGGAAACACCATATATTTT. It is translated as CASSLFSTGPGNTIYF.

This clone turned up a few times. The CDR3 is CASSPLQETQYF. CDR3 bases: TGTGCCAGCAGCCCTCTACAAGAGACCCAGTACTTC. The V and J genes are TRBV7-7 and TRBJ2-5; D gene unclear. Germline CDR1 and CDR2: SSHAT and FNYEAQ (reference sequence). This CDR3 has 12 amino acids. Between the trimmed V and J ends, which lost 5 bases and 2 bases, there was a span of 6 bases.

J is TRBJ2-5 and V is TRBV4-1; 12 bases fit TRBD2. V dropped 1 base and J dropped 5; count of bases not matched to a gene: 11. This CDR3 has 18 amino acids. CDR1 is MGHRA, CDR2 YSYEKL, per germline. The DNA of the CDR3 is TGCGCCAGCAGCCAAGCCTCATTTCTAGCGGGAGGGGGGGAGACCCAGTACTTC. Amino acid sequence: CASSQASFLAGGGETQYF.

This chain uses TRBV5-1 with TRBJ2-5, with D tentatively TRBD1 (6 bases). V was pared by 3 bases and J by 5 bases, with 11 bases between. The CDR3 runs to 13 residues. Germline lookup yields CDR1 SGHRS and CDR2 YFSETQ. In nucleotides, the CDR3 is TGCGCCAGCAGCTACAGGGACGAGGAGACCCAGTACTTC. It yields the protein CASSYRDEETQYF.

This clone was recorded at least ten times. The chain has TRBV6-1 and TRBJ1-5; 8 bases agree with TRBD1. Germline CDR1 is MNHNS and CDR2 is SASEGT. The CDR3 has 14 residues. V lost 8 bases and J lost 6; bases outside the gene matches: 9. CDR3 nucleotide sequence: TGTGCCAGCGCCACGACAGGGGAGGCTCAGCCCCAGCATTTT. Protein product: CASATTGEAQPQHF.

J is TRBJ2-7 and V is TRBV5-1, with 9 positions matching TRBD1. The CDR3 spans 15 residues. Germline loops: CDR1 SGHRS, CDR2 YFSETQ. The J segment lost 7 bases and the V segment lost 4 bases, leaving 12 bases of the junction unmatched. For the CDR3, the DNA is TGCGCCAGCAGCCCCGGACAGGGGACATCGAGGGAGCAGTACTTC. Amino acid sequence: CASSPGQGTSREQYF. The variable domain in full, completed from reference TRBV5-1 and TRBJ2-7, reads KAGVTQTPRYLIKTRGQQVTLSCSPISGHRSVSWYQQTPGQGLQFLFEYFSETQRNKGNFPGRFSGRQFSNSRSEMNVSTLELGDSALYLCASSPGQGTSREQYFGPGTRLTVT.

The chain carries TRBV21-1 and TRBJ1-2; TRBD1, the D gene given by the table, was not confirmed from the DNA. TRBV21-1 is listed as a pseudogene. CDR3 length: 16 amino acids. The CDR3: CASSKAKRGREDGYTF. The DNA of the CDR3 is TGTGCCAGCAGCAAAGCGAAAAGGGGGCGCGAGGATGGCTACACCTTC.

The V and J genes are TRBV9 and TRBJ2-3, with 8 bases aligning to TRBD2. With V trimmed by 3 bases and J by 4 bases, 1 base remained unmatched. This CDR3 comprises 13 residues. Germline-derived CDR1 and CDR2 are SGDLS and YYNGEE. In DNA form, the CDR3 reads TGTGCCAGCAGCGACGGGAGGGCAGATACGCAGTATTTT. Protein product: CASSDGRADTQYF.

The chain recombines TRBV5-1 with TRBJ2-2, with 11 positions matching TRBD2. The length of the CDR3 is 15 residues. Germline V gene data show CDR1 as SGHRS and CDR2 as YFSETQ. The trim removed 4 bases at V and 5 bases at J, leaving 4 bases unmatched. CDR3 nucleotides: TGCGCCAGCAGCGTTTTAGCGGGAGGGACCGGGGAGCTGTTTTTT. Its protein product is CASSVLAGGTGELFF.

The rearrangement links TRBV7-8 to TRBJ1-4; TRBD1 agrees at 7 bases. CDR3 length: 18 residues. Trimming cost V 2 bases and J 4 bases; bases outside gene matches: 13. CDR1 and CDR2 from the germline V gene are SGHVS and FQNEAQ. Written as DNA, the CDR3 is TGTGCCAGCAGCTTACAGGGGGAACCGGGACAGCTTAATGAAAAACTGTTTTTT. Protein: CASSLQGEPGQLNEKLFF. Full variable domain (remainder filled in from reference TRBV7-8 and TRBJ1-4): GAGVSQSPRYKVAKRGQDVALRCDPISGHVSLFWYQQALGQGPEFLTYFQNEAQLDKSGLPSDRFFAERPEGSVSTLKIQRTQQEDSAVYLCASSLQGEPGQLNEKLFFGSGTQLSVL.